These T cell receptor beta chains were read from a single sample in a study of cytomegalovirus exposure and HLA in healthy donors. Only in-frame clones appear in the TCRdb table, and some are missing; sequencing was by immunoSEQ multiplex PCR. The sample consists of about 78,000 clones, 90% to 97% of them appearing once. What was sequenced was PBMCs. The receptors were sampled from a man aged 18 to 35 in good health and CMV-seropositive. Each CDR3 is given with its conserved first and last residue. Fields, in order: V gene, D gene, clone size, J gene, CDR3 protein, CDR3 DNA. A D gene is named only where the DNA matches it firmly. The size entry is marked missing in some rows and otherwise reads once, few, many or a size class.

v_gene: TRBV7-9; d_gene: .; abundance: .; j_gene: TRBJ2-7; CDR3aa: CASSLLASSYEQYF; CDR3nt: TGTGCCAGCAGCCTCCTAGCGTCCTCCTACGAGCAGTACTTT
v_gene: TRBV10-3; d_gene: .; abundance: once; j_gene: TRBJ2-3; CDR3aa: CAITDHRESTDTQYF; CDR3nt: TGTGCCATCACCGACCACAGGGAGAGCACAGATACGCAGTATTTT
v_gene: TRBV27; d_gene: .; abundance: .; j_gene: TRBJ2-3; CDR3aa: CASSLWPSTDTQYF; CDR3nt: TGTGCCAGCAGTCTTTGGCCGAGCACAGATACGCAGTATTTT
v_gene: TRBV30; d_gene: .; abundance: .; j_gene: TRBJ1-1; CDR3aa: CAWRSPFELPGTEAFF; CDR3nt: TGTGCCTGGAGATCCCCTTTCGAACTCCCGGGGACTGAAGCTTTCTTT
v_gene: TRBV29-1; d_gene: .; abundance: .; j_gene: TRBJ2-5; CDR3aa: CSVEEAGTQDETQYF; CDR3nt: TGCAGCGTTGAAGAGGCGGGGACCCAGGATGAGACCCAGTACTTC
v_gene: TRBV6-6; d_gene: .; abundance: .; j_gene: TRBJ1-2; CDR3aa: CASGGGPYGYTF; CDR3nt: TGTGCCAGCGGGGGGGGTCCCTATGGCTACACCTTC
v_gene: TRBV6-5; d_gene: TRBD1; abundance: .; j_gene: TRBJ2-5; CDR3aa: CASRWTGGFLETQYF; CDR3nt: TGTGCCAGTCGGTGGACAGGGGGTTTCCTCGAGACCCAGTACTTC
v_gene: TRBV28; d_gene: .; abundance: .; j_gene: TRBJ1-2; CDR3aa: CASSLGLLGYGYTF; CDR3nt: TGTGCCAGCAGTTTGGGACTGCTAGGCTATGGCTACACCTTC
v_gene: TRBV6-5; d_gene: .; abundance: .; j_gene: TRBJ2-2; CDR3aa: CASSYTGTIYTGELFF; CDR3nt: TGTGCCAGCAGTTACACCGGGACAATCTACACCGGGGAGCTGTTTTTT
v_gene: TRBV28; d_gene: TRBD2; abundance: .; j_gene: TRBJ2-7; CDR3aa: CASSPGTSGRTEQYF; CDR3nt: TGTGCCAGCAGCCCCGGGACTAGCGGGAGAACCGAGCAGTACTTC
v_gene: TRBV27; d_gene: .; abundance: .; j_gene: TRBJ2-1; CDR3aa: CASSPGDEQFF; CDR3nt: TGTGCCAGCAGCCCAGGCGATGAGCAGTTCTTC
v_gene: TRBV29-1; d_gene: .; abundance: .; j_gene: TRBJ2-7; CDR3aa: CSVEESGSYEQYF; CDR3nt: TGCAGCGTTGAAGAGTCGGGCTCCTACGAGCAGTACTTC
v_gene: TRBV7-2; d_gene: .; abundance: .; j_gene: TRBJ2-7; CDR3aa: CASSSVPGSAEQYF; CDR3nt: TGTGCCAGCAGCTCCGTTCCCGGGAGTGCCGAGCAGTACTTC
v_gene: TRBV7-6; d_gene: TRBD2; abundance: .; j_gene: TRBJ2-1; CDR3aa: CASSSPGGVGNEQFF; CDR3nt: TGTGCCAGCAGTTCCCCGGGGGGAGTCGGCAATGAGCAGTTCTTC
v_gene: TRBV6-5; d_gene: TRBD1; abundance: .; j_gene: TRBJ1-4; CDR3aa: CASSGQGRHEKLFF; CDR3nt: TGTGCCAGCAGTGGACAGGGGAGGCATGAAAAACTGTTTTTT
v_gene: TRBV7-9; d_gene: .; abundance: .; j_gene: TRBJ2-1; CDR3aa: CASSFGRGSSYNEQFF; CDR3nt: TGTGCCAGCAGCTTTGGGCGCGGGTCCTCCTACAATGAGCAGTTCTTC
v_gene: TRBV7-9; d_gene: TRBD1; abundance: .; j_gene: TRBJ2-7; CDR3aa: CASSLGTGYGEQYF; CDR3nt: TGTGCCAGCAGCTTGGGGACAGGGTACGGCGAGCAGTACTTC
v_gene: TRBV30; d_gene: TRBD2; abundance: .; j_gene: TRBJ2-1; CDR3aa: CAWSGGLDNEQFF; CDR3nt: TGTGCCTGGAGTGGAGGACTAGACAATGAGCAGTTCTTC
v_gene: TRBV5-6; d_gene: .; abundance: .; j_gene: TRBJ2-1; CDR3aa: CASSLVGRSSYNEQFF; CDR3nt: TGTGCCAGCAGCTTGGTCGGGAGAAGCTCCTACAATGAGCAGTTCTTC
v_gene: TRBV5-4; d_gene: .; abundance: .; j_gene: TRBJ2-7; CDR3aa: CASSLGGEQYF; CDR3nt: TGTGCCAGCAGCCTAGGGGGCGAGCAGTACTTC
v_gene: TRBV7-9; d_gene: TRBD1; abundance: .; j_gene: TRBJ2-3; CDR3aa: CASSSTTGVGDTQYF; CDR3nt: TGTGCCAGCAGCTCAACGACAGGGGTTGGAGATACGCAGTATTTT
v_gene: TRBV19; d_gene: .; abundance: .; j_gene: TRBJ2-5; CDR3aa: CASSTYPSGQETQYF; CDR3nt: TGTGCCAGTAGTACTTACCCCTCCGGGCAAGAGACCCAGTACTTC
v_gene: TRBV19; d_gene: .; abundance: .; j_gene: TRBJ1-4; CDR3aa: CASSIQGGELFF; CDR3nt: TGTGCCAGTAGTATTCAAGGAGGAGAACTGTTTTTT
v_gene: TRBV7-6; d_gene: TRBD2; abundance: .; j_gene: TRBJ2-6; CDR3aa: CASSRALAGAAGANVLTF; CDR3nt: TGTGCCAGCAGCCGTGCACTAGCGGGAGCAGCTGGGGCCAACGTCCTGACTTTC
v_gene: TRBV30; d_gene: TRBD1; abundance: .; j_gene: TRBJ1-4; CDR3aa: CAWGQGGEKLFF; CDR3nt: TGTGCCTGGGGACAGGGCGGTGAAAAACTGTTTTTT
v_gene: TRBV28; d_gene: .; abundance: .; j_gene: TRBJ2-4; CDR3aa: CASSLRVLGGRKNIQYF; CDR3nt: TGTGCCAGCAGTCTCCGGGTATTGGGGGGGCGCAAAAACATTCAGTACTTC
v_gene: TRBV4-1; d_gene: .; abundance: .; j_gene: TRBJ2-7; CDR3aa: CASSQDRGSGQYF; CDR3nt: TGCGCCAGCAGCCAAGATCGGGGGTCAGGGCAGTACTTC
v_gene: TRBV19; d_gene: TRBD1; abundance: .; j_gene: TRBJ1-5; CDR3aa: CASSIGTGTGILWNQPQHF; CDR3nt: TGTGCCAGTAGTATAGGAACCGGGACAGGGATACTGTGGAATCAGCCCCAGCATTTT
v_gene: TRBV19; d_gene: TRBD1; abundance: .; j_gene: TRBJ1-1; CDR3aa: CATYDRGKNTEAFF; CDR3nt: TGTGCCACCTACGACAGGGGGAAGAACACTGAAGCTTTCTTT
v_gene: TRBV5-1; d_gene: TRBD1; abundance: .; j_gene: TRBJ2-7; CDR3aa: CASHQRGRGPYEQYF; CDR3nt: TGCGCCAGCCACCAACGGGGCAGGGGGCCCTACGAGCAGTACTTC
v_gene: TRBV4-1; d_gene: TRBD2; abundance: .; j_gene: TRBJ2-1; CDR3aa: CASSQALLAGDTNEQFF; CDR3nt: TGCGCCAGCAGCCAAGCCTTACTAGCGGGAGATACCAATGAGCAGTTCTTC
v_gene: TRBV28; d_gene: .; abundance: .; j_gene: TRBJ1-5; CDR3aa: CASGAGGRGPQHF; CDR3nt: TGTGCCAGCGGGGCGGGGGGTCGGGGGCCCCAGCATTTT
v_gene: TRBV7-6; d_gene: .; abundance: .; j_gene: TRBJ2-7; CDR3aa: CASSSTGTTYEQYF; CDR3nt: TGTGCCAGCAGCTCCACAGGGACAACCTACGAGCAGTACTTC
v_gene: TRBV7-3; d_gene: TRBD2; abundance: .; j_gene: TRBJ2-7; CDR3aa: CASSPTASGVYEQYF; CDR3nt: TGTGCCAGCAGCCCAACGGCTAGCGGAGTCTACGAGCAGTACTTC
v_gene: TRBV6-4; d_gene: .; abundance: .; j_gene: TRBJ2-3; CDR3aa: CASSDSPSTDTQYF; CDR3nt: TGTGCCAGCAGTGACTCCCCAAGCACAGATACGCAGTATTTT
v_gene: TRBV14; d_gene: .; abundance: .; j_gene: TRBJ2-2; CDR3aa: CASSQDALATGELFF; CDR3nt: TGTGCCAGCAGCCAAGACGCACTAGCCACCGGGGAGCTGTTTTTT
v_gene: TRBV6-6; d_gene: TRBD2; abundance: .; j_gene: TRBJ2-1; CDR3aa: CASSYSGGSSYNEQFF; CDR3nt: TGTGCCAGCAGTTACTCTGGCGGGAGCTCCTACAATGAGCAGTTCTTC
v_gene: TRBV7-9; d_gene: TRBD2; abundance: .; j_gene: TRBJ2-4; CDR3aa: CASSSLRLAGEGIQYF; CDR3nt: TGTGCCAGCAGCTCCCTGAGACTAGCGGGAGAAGGAATTCAGTACTTC
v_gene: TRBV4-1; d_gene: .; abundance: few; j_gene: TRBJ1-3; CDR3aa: CASSRQGLVLAGNTIYF; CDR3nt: TGCGCCAGCAGCCGTCAAGGACTGGTATTGGCTGGAAACACCATATATTTT
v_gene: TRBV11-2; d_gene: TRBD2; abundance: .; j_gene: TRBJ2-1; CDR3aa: CASSLPTSGRDEQFF; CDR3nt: TGTGCCAGCAGCTTACCGACTAGCGGAAGAGATGAGCAGTTCTTC
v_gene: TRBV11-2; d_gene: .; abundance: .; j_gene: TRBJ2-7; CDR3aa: CASSLERTTYEQYF; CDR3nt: TGTGCCAGCAGCTTGGAGAGAACCACCTACGAGCAGTACTTC
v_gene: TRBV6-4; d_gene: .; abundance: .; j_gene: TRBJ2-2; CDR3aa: CASSDSGDTGELFF; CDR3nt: TGTGCCAGCAGTGACAGCGGAGACACCGGGGAGCTGTTTTTT
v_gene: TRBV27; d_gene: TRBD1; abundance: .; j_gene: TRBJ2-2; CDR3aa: CASSFQGANTGELFF; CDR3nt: TGTGCCAGCAGTTTCCAGGGGGCGAACACCGGGGAGCTGTTTTTT
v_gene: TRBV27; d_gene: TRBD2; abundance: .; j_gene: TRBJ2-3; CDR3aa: CASSLGLAGAPHHTDTQYF; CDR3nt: TGTGCCAGCAGTTTGGGACTAGCGGGAGCCCCTCACCACACAGATACGCAGTATTTT
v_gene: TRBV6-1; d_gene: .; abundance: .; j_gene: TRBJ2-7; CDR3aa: CASSRQMSYEQYF; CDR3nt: TGTGCCAGCAGTAGACAGATGTCCTACGAGCAGTACTTC
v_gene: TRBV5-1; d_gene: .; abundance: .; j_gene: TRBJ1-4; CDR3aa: CASSRSPSGGTNEKLFF; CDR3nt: TGCGCCAGCAGCCGAAGCCCATCGGGGGGCACTAATGAAAAACTGTTTTTT
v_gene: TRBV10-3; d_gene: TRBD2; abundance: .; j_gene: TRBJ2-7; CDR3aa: CAISESSSGSYEQYF; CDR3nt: TGTGCCATCAGTGAGTCGTCTAGCGGGTCCTACGAGCAGTACTTC
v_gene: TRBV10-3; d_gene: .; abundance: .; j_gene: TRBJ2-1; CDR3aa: CAISAGAPGGGEQFF; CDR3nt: TGTGCCATCAGTGCCGGGGCCCCCGGGGGAGGTGAGCAGTTCTTC